What follows describes a single TCR beta chain. The antigen remains undetermined. Sequencing used immunoSEQ multiplex PCR; TCRdb keeps in-frame clones, though not all of them. The sample includes 70,000 or so clones, around 90% of them seen just once. The sample comes from a study of OX40 agonist ivuxolimab in advanced cancers. Whole-study context: An anti-OX40 (CD134) antibody with agonistic activity, ivuxolimab, was administered to patients. Broader study findings: Among T cells, CD8+ cells averaged more expanded clones than CD4+ cells. Both CD4+ and CD8+ T cell populations in blood had undergone clonal expansion by week 6 at 0.1 to 3.0 mg/kg. The expanded peripheral T cells' antigen specificity was not determined.

Material: CD4+ or CD8+ T cells sorted from blood, obtained in a trial of the OX40 agonist ivuxolimab. This TCR was sampled from an adult with an advanced solid tumor such as melanoma, head and neck, liver or kidney cancer.

CDR3: CASSMGQGNEKLFF. The CDR3 DNA is TGTGCCAGTAGTATGGGGCAGGGGAATGAAAAACTGTTTTTT. This rearrangement joins TRBV19 to TRBJ1-4; the D gene is possibly TRBD1 (6 bases). Trimming took 3 bases from V and 5 from J, leaving 10 bases between them. CDR1 is LNHDA and CDR2 is SQIVND in the germline V gene (reference sequence). This CDR3 is 14 amino acids long.